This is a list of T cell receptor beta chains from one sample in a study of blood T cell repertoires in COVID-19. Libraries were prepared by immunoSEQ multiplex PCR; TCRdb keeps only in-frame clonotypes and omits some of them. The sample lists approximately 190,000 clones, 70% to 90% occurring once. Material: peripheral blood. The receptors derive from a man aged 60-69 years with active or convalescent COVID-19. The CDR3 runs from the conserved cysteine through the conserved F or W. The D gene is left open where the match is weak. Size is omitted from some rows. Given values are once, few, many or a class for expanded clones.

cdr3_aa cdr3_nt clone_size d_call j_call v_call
CASSQGSGRGVAEAFF TGTGCCAGCAGCCAAGGGTCGGGCAGGGGGGTCGCTGAAGCTTTCTTT - TRBD1 TRBJ1-1 TRBV3-1/TRBV3-2
CASSATGGDTEAFF TGTGCCAGCAGTGCCACAGGGGGTGACACTGAAGCTTTCTTT - TRBD1 TRBJ1-1 TRBV25-1
CASSATGVGRNEKLFF TGTGCCAGCAGCGCCACCGGGGTCGGACGGAATGAAAAACTGTTTTTT once - TRBJ1-4 TRBV9
CASSGQGGLGGGNTIYF TGTGCCAGCAGCGGACAGGGGGGATTAGGGGGTGGAAACACCATATATTTT - TRBD1 TRBJ1-3 TRBV2
CASRERGVTDTQYF TGTGCCAGCAGGGAGCGGGGGGTTACAGATACGCAGTATTTT once TRBD2 TRBJ2-3 TRBV6-5
CASSVTGVGNTIYF TGTGCCAGCAGCGTGACAGGGGTGGGAAACACCATATATTTT - TRBD1 TRBJ1-3 TRBV5-6
CALPPPRVHGELFF TGTGCCTTGCCACCACCCAGGGTTCACGGGGAGCTGTTTTTT - - TRBJ2-2 TRBV30
CASSYGQGYYGYTF TGTGCCAGCAGTTACGGTCAGGGCTACTATGGCTACACCTTC - - TRBJ1-2 TRBV6-5
CASRRGSSYNSPLHF TGTGCCAGCAGGCGGGGAAGCTCCTATAATTCACCCCTCCACTTT - - TRBJ1-6 TRBV6-5
CASKIGGLGEQYF TGTGCCAGCAAGATTGGCGGCCTAGGCGAGCAGTACTTC - - TRBJ2-7 TRBV2